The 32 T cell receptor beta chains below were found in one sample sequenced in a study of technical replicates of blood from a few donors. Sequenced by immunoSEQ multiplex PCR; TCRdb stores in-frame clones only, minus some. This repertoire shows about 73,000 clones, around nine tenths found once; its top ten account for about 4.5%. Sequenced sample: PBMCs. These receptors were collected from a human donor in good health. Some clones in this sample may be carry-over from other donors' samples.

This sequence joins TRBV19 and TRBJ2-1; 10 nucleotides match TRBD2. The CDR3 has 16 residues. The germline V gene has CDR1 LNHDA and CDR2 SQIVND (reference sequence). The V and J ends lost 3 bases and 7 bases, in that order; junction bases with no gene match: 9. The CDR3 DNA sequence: TGTGCCAGTAGTATGGGGCTAGCGGGAGTTCATAATGAGCAGTTCTTC. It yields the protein CASSMGLAGVHNEQFF.

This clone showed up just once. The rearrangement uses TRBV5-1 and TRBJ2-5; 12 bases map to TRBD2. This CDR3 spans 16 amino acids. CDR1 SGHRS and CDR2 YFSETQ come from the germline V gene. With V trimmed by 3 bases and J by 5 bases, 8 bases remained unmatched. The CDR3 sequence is CASSYRLAGALETQYF. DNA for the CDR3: TGCGCCAGCAGCTACAGACTAGCGGGAGCGCTGGAGACCCAGTACTTC. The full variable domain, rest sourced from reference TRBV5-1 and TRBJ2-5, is KAGVTQTPRYLIKTRGQQVTLSCSPISGHRSVSWYQQTPGQGLQFLFEYFSETQRNKGNFPGRFSGRQFSNSRSEMNVSTLELGDSALYLCASSYRLAGALETQYFGPGTRLLVL.

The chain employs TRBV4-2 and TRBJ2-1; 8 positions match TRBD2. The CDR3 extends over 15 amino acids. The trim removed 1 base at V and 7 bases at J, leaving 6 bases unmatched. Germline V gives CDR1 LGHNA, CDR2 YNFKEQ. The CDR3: CASSQVGRASNEQFF. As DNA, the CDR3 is TGTGCCAGCAGCCAAGTCGGGAGGGCCTCTAATGAGCAGTTCTTC.

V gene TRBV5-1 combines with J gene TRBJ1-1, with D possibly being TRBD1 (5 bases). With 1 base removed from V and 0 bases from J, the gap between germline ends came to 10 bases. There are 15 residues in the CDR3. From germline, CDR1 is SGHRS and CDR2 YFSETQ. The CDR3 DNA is TGCGCCAGCAGCTTGAGGGGCGGGGTGAACACTGAAGCTTTCTTT. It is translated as CASSLRGGVNTEAFF.

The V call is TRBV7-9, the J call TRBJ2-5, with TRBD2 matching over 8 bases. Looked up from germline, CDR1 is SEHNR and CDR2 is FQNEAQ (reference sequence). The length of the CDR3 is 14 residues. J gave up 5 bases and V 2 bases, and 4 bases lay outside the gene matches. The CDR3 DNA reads TGTGCCAGCAGCTTAAGCGGGGGCGAGGAGACCCAGTACTTC. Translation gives CASSLSGGEETQYF.

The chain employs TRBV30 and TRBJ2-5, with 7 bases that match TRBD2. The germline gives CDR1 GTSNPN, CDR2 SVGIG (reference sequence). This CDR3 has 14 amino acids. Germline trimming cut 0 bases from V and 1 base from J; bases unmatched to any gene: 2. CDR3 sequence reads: CAWSVRLAQETQYF. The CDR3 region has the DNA TGTGCCTGGAGTGTGCGACTAGCCCAAGAGACCCAGTACTTC.

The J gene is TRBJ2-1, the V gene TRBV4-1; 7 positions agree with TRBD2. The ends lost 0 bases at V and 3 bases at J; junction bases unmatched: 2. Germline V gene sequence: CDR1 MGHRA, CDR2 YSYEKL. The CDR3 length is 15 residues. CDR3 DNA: TGCGCCAGCAGCCAAGACGGCGGGAGCTACAATGAGCAGTTCTTC. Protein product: CASSQDGGSYNEQFF.

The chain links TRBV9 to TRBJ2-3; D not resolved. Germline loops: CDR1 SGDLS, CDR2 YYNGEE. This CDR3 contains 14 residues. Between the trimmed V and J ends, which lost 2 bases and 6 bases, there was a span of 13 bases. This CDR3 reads CASSVELLRDTQYF. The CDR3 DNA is TGTGCCAGCAGCGTCGAGCTGCTCCGGGATACGCAGTATTTT.

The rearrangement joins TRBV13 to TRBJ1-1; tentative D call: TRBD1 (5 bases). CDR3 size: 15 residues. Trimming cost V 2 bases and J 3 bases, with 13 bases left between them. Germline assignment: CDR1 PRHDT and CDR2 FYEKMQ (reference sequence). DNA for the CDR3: TGTGCCAGCAGCTTACAGGGAGGGGTTGACACTGAAGCTTTCTTT. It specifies CASSLQGGVDTEAFF.

Here the CDR3 reads CASSMYRGRNTEAFF. The CDR3 DNA is TGTGCCAGCAGCATGTACAGGGGTAGGAACACTGAAGCTTTCTTT. V and J are TRBV7-8 and TRBJ1-1; 7 bases map to TRBD1. There are 15 residues in the CDR3. The germline V gene encodes CDR1 SGHVS and CDR2 FQNEAQ. V gave up 5 bases and J gave up 1 base; unmatched junction bases: 7.

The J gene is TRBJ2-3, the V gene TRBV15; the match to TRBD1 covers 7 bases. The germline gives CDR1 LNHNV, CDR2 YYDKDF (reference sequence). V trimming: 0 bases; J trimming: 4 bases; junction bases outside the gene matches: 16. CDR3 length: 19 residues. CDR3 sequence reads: CATSRDTAFGQARSDTQYF. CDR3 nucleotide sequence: TGTGCCACCAGCAGAGATACGGCGTTCGGACAGGCGAGGTCAGATACGCAGTATTTT.

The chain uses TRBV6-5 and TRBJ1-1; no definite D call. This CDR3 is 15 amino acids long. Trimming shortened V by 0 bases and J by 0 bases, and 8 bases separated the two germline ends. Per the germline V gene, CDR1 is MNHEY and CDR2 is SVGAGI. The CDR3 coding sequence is TGTGCCAGCAGTTACTCTCTTACGGTGAACACTGAAGCTTTCTTT. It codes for CASSYSLTVNTEAFF.

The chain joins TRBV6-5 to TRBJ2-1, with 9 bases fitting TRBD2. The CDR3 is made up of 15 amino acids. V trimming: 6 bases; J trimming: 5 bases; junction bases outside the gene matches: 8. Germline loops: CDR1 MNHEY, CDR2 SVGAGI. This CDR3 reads CASRWLTSGNNEQFF. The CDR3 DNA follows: TGTGCCAGCAGGTGGTTGACTAGCGGTAACAATGAGCAGTTCTTC.

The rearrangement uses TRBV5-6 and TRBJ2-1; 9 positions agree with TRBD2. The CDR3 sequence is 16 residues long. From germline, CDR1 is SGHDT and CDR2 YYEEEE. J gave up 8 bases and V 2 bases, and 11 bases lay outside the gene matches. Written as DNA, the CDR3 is TGTGCCAGCAGCTTACCGGGACTAGCTTCAGGCGATGAGCAGTTCTTC. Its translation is CASSLPGLASGDEQFF.

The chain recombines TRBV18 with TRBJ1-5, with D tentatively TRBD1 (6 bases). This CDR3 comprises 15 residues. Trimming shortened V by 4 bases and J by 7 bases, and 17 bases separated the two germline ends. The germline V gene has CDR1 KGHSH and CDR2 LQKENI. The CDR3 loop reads CASSLDTGLVQPQHF. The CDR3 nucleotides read TGTGCCAGCTCACTAGATACAGGGTTGGTCCAGCCCCAGCATTTT.

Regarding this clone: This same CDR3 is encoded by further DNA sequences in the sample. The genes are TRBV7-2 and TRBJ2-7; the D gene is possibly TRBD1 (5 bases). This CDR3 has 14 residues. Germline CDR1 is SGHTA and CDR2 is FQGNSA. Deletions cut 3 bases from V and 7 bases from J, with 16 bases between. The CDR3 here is CASSFPGQGKEQYF. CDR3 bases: TGTGCCAGCAGCTTCCCAGGACAAGGTAAAGAGCAGTACTTC.

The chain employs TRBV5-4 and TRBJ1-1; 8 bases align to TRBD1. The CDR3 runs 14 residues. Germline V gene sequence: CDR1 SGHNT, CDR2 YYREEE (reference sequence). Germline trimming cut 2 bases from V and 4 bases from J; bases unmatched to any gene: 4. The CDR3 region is CASSFRGLGTEAFF. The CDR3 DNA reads TGTGCCAGCAGCTTCAGGGGGCTTGGCACTGAAGCTTTCTTT.

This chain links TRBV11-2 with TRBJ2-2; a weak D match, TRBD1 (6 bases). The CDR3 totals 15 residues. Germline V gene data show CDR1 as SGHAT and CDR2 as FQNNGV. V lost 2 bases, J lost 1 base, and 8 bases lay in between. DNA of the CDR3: TGTGCCAGCAGCTTATGGGGACAGAACACCGGGGAGCTGTTTTTT. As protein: CASSLWGQNTGELFF.

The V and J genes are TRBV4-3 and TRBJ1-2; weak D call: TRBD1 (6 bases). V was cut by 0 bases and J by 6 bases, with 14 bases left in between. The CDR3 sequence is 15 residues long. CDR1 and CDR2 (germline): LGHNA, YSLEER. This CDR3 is CASSQDSQGINGYTF. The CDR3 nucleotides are TGCGCCAGCAGCCAAGATTCTCAGGGGATCAATGGCTACACCTTC.

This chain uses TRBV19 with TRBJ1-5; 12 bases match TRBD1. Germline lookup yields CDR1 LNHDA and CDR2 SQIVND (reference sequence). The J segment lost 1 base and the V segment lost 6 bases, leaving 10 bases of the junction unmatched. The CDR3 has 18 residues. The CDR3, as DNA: TGTGCCAGTAGCGGGGACAGGGGGCGCGGTTCGAGCAATCAGCCCCAGCATTTT. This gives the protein CASSGDRGRGSSNQPQHF.

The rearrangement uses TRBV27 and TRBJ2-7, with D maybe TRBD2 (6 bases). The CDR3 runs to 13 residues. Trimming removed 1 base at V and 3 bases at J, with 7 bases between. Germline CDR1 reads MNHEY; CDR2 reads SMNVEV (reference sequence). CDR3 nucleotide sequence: TGTGCCAGCAGTTTATTGGGGGGCTACGAGCAGTACTTC. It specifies CASSLLGGYEQYF.

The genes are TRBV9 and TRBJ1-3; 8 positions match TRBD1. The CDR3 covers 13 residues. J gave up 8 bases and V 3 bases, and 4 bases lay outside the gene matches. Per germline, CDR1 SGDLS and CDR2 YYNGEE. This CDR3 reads CASSAQGADTIYF. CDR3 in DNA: TGTGCCAGCAGCGCGCAGGGGGCTGACACCATATATTTT. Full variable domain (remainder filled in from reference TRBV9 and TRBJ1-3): DSGVTQTPKHLITATGQRVTLRCSPRSGDLSVYWYQQSLDQGLQFLIQYYNGEERAKGNILERFSAQQFPDLHSELNLSSLELGDSALYFCASSAQGADTIYFGEGSWLTVV.

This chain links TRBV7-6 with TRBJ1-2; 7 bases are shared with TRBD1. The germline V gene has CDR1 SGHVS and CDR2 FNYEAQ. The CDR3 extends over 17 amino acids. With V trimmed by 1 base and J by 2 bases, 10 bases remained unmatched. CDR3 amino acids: CASSLGRQGPRNYGYTF. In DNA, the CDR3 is TGTGCCAGCAGCTTAGGGCGACAGGGCCCCCGGAACTATGGCTACACCTTC. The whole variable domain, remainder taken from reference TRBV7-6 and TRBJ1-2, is GAGVSQSPRYKVTKRGQDVALRCDPISGHVSLYWYRQALGQGPEFLTYFNYEAQQDKSGLPNDRFSAERPEGSISTLTIQRTEQRDSAMYRCASSLGRQGPRNYGYTFGSGTRLTVV.

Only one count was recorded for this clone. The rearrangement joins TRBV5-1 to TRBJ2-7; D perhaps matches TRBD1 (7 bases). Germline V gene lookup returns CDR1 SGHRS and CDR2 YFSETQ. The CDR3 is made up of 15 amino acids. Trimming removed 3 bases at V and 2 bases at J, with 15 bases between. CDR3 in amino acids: CASSWRDSGAYEQYF. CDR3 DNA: TGCGCCAGCAGCTGGAGGGACAGTGGAGCCTACGAGCAGTACTTC.

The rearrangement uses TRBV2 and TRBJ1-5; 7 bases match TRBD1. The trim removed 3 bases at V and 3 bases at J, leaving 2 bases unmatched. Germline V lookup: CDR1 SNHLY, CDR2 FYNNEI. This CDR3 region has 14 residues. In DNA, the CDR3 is TGTGCCAGCAGTGAGGGACAGACCAATCAGCCCCAGCATTTT. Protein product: CASSEGQTNQPQHF.

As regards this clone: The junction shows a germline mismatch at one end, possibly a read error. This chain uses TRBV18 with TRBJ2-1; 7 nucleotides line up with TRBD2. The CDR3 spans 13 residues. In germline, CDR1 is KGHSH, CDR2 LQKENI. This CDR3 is CASSPMDASGRIF. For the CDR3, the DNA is TGTGCCAGCTCACCGATGGATGCTAGCGGAAGGATCTTC.

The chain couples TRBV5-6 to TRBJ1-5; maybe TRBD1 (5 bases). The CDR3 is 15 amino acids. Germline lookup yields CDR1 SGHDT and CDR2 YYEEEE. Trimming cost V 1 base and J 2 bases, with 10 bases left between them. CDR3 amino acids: CASSLSGGGNQPQHF. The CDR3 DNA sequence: TGTGCCAGCAGCTTGAGCGGGGGAGGCAATCAGCCCCAGCATTTT.

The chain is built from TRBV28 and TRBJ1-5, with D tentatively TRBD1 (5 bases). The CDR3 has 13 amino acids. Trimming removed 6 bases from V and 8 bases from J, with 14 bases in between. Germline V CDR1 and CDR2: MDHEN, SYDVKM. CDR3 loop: CASSPSSREPQHF. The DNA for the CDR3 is TGTGCCAGCAGCCCCTCCAGCAGGGAGCCCCAGCATTTT.

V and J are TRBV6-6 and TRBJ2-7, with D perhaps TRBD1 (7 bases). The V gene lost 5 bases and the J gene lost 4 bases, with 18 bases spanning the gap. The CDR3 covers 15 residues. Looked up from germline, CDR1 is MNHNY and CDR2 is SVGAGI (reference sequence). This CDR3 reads CASSTAQGGTYEQYF. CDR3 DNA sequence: TGTGCCAGCAGTACAGCGCAGGGGGGAACTTACGAGCAGTACTTC.

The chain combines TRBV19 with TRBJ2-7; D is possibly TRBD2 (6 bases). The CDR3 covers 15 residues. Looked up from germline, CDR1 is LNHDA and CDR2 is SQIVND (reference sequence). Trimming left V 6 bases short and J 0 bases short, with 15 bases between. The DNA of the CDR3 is TGTGCCAGTAGCGAGCACAGGAGGGGCTCCTACGAGCAGTACTTC. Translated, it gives CASSEHRRGSYEQYF.

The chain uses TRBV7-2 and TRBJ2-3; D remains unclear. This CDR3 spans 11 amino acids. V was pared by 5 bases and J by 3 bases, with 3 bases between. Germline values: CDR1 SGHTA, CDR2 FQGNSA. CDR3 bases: TGTGCCAGCAGCACTACAGATACGCAGTATTTT. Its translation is CASSTTDTQYF.

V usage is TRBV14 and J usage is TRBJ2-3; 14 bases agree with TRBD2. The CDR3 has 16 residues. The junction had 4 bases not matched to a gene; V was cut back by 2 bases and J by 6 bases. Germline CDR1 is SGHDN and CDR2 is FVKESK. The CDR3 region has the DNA TGTGCCAGCAGCCAAAGACTAGCGGGGGGGCTGGATACGCAGTATTTT. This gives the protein CASSQRLAGGLDTQYF.